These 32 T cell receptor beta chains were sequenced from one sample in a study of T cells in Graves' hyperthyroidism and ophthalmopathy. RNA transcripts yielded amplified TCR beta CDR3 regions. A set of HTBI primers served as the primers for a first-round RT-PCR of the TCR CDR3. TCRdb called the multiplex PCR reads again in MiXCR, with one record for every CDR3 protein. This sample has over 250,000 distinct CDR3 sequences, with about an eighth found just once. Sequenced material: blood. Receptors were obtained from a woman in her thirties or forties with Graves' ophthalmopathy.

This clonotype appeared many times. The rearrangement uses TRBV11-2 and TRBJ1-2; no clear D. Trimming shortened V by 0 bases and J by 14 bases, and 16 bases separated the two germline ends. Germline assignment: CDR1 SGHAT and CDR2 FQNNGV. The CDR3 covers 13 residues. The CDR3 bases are TGTGCCAGCAGCTTAGATTCTGCCCTACGAGGGACCTTC. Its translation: CASSLDSALRGTF.

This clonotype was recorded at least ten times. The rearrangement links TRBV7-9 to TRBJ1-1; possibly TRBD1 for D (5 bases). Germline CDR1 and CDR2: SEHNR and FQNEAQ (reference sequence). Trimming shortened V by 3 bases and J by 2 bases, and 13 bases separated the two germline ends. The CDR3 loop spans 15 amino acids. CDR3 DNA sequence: TGTGCCAGCAGCTTTTATCGTGGGGGAAACACTGAAGCTTTCTTT. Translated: CASSFYRGGNTEAFF.

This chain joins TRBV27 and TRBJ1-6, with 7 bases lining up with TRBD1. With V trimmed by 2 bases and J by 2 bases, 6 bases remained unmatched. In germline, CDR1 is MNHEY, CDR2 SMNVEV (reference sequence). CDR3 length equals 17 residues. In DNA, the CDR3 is TGTGCCAGCAGTTTAGGTGACAGGGTAACCTATAATTCACCCCTCCACTTT. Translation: CASSLGDRVTYNSPLHF.

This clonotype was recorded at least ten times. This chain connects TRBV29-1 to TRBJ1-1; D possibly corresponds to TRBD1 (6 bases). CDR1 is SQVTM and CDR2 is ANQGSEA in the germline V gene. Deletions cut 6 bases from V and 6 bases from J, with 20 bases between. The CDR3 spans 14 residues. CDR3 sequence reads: CSVVTTGTKAEAFF. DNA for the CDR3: TGCAGCGTGGTGACCACCGGGACAAAGGCTGAAGCTTTCTTT.

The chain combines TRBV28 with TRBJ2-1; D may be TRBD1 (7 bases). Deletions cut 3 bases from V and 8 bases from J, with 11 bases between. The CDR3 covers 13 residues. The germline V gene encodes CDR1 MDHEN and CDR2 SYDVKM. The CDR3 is CASSFDRDYEQFF. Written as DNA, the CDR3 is TGTGCCAGCAGTTTCGACAGGGACTATGAGCAGTTCTTC.

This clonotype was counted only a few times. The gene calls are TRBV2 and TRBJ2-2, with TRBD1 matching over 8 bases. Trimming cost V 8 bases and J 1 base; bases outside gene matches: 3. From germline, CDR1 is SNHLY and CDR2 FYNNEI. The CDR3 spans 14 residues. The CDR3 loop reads CASGGQGNTGELFF. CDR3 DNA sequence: TGTGCCAGCGGAGGACAGGGGAACACCGGGGAGCTGTTTTTT.

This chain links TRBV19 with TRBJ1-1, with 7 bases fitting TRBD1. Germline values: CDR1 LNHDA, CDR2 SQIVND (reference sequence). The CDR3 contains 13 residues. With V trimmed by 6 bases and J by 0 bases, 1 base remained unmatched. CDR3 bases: TGTGCCAGTAGCACAGGGGTGAACACTGAAGCTTTCTTT. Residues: CASSTGVNTEAFF.

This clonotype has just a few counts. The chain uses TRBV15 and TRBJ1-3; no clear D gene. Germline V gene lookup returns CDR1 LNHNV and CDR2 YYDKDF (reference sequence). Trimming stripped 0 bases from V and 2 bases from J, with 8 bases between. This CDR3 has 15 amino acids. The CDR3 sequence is CATSRDRAAGNTIYF. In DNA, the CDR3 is TGTGCCACCAGCAGAGATAGGGCAGCTGGAAACACCATATATTTT.

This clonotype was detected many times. This chain's CDR3 is CASSALAGVRGYEQYF. As DNA, the CDR3 is TGTGCCAGCAGTGCCCTAGCGGGAGTTCGTGGATACGAGCAGTACTTC. J is TRBJ2-7 and V is TRBV6-1; TRBD2 matches 10 bases. The germline V gene has CDR1 MNHNS and CDR2 SASEGT. V gave up 4 bases and J gave up 4 bases; unmatched junction bases: 10. The CDR3 runs to 16 residues.

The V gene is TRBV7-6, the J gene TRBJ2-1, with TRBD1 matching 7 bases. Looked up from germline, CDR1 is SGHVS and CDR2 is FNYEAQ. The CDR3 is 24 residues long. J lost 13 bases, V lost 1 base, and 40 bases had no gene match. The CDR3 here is CASSLGGLWGNRGQRENLGPRQFF. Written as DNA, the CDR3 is TGTGCCAGCAGCTTAGGGGGTCTTTGGGGGAATAGGGGACAGCGAGAAAACTTGGGGCCGAGACAGTTCTTC.

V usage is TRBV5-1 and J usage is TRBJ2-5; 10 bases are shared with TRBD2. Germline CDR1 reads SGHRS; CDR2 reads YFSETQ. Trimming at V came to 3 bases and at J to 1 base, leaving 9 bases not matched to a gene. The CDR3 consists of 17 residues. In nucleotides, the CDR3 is TGCGCCAGCAGCTCCCAAAGTGGACTAGCGGCCCAAGAGACCCAGTACTTC. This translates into CASSSQSGLAAQETQYF.

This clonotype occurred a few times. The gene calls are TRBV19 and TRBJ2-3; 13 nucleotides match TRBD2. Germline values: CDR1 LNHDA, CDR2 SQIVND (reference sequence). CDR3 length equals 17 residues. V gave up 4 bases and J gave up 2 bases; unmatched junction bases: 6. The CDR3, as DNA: TGTGCCAGTAGTACGACTAGCGGGGGGCTTTACACAGATACGCAGTATTTT. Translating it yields CASSTTSGGLYTDTQYF.

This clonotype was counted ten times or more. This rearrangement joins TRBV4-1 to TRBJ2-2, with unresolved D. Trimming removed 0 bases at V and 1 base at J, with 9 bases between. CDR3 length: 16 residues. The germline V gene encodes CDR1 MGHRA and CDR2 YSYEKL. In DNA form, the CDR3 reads TGCGCCAGCAGCCAAGATCGGGCAGGGAACACCGGGGAGCTGTTTTTT. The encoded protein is CASSQDRAGNTGELFF.

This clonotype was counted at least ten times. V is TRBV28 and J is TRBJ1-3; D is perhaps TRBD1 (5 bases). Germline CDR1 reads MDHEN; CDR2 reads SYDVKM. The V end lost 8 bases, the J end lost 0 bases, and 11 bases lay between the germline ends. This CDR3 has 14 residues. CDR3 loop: CASVSGASGNTIYF. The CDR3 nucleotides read TGTGCCAGCGTCTCTGGGGCCTCTGGAAACACCATATATTTT.

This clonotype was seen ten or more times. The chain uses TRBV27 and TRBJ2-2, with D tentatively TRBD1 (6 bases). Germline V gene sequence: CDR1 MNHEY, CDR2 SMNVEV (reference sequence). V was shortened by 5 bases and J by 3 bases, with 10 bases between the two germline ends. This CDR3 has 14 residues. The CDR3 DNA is TGTGCCAGCAGTATTGGACAGTACACCGGGGAGCTGTTTTTT. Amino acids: CASSIGQYTGELFF.

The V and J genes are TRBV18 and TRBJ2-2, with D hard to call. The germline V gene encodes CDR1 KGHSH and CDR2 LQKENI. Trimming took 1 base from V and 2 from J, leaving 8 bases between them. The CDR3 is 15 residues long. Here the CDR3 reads CASSPQTTNTGELFF. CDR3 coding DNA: TGTGCCAGCTCACCACAGACCACAAACACCGGGGAGCTGTTTTTT.

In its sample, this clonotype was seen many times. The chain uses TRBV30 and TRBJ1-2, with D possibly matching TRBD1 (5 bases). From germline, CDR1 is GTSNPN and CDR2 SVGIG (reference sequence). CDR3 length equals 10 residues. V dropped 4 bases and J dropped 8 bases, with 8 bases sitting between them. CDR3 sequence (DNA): TGTGCCTGGAATAAGGGGGGCTACACCTTC. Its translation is CAWNKGGYTF.

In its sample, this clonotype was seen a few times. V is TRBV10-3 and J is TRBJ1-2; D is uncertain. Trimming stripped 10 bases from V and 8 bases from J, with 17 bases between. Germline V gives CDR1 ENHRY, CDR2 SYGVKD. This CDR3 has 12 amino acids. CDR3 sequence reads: CATQKDEQGYTF. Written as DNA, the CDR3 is TGTGCCACCCAGAAGGACGAGCAGGGCTACACCTTC.

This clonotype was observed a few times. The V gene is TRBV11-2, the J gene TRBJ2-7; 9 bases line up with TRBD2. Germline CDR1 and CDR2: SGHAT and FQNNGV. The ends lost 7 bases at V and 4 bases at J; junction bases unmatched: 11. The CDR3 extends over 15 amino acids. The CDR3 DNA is TGTGCCAGCAACAATTTAGCGGGGGAGGGTTACGAGCAGTACTTC. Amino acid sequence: CASNNLAGEGYEQYF.

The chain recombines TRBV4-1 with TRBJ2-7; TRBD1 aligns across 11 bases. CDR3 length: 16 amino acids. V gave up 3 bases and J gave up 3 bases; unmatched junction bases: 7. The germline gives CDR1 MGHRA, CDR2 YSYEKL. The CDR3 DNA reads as TGCGCCAGCAGCCACGTCGGGACAGGGGGTTTCTACGAGCAGTACTTC. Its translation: CASSHVGTGGFYEQYF.

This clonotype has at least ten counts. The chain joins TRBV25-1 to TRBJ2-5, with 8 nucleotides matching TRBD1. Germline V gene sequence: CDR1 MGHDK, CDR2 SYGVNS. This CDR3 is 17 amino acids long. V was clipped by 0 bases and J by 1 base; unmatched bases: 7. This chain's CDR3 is CASSEYPGTGAQETQYF. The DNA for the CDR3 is TGTGCCAGCAGTGAATATCCGGGGACAGGAGCCCAAGAGACCCAGTACTTC.

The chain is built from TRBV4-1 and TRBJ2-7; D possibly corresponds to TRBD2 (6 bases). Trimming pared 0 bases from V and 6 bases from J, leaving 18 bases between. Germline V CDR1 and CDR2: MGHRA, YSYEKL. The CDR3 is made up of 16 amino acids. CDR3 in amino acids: CASSQDVTGVISEQYF. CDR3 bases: TGCGCCAGCAGCCAAGACGTCACGGGAGTCATAAGCGAGCAGTACTTC.

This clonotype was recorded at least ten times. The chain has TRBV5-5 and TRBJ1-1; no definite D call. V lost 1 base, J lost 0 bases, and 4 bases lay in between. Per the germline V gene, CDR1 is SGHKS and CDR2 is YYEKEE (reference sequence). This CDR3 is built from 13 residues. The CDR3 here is CASSLFMNTEAFF. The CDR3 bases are TGTGCCAGCAGCTTGTTCATGAACACTGAAGCTTTCTTT.

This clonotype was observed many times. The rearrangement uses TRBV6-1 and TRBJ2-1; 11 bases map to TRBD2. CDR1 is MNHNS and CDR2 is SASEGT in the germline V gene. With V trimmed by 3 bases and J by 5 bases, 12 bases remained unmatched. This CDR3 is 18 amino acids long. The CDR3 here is CASSDGLAGGIGDNEQFF. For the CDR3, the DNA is TGTGCCAGCAGTGACGGCCTAGCGGGAGGTATTGGTGACAATGAGCAGTTCTTC.

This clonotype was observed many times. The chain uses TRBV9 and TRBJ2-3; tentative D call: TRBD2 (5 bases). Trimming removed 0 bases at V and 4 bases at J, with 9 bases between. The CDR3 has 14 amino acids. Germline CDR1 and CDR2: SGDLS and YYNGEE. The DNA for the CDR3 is TGTGCCAGCAGCGTAGCTGGGAGAGCAGATACGCAGTATTTT. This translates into CASSVAGRADTQYF.

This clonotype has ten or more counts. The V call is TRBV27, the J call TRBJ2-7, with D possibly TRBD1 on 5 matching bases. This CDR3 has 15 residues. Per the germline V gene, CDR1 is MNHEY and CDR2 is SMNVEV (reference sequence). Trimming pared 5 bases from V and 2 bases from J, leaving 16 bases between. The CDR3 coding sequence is TGTGCCAGCAGTCCCTCCCCACAGGCCCCCTACGAGCAGTACTTC. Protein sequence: CASSPSPQAPYEQYF.

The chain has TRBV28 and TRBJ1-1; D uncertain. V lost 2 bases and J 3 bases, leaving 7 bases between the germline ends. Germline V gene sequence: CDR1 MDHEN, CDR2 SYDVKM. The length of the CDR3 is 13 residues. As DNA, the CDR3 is TGTGCCAGCAGTTTAATGGTGGACACTGAAGCTTTCTTT. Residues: CASSLMVDTEAFF.

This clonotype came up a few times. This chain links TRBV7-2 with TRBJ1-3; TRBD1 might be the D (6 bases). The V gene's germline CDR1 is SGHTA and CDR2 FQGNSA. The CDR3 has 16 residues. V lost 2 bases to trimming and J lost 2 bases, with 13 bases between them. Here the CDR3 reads CASSLYTGAPGNTIYF. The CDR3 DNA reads TGTGCCAGCAGCTTATATACGGGGGCGCCTGGAAACACCATATATTTT.

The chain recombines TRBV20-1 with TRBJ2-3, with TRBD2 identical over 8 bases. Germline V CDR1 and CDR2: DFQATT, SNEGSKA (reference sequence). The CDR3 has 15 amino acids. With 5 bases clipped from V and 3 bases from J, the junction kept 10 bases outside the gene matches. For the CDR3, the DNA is TGCAGTGCTCACCCGAAGCGGGAGTCGACAGATACGCAGTATTTT. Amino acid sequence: CSAHPKRESTDTQYF.

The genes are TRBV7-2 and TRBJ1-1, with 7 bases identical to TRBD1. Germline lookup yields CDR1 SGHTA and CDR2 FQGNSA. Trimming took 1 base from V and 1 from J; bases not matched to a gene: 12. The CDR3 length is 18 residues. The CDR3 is CASSLGVRGPKGNTEAFF. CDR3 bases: TGTGCCAGCAGCTTAGGTGTGAGGGGGCCCAAAGGGAACACTGAAGCTTTCTTT.

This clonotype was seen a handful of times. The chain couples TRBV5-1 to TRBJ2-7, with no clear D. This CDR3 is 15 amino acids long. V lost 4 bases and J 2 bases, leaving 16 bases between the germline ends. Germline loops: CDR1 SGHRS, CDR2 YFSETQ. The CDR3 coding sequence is TGCGCCAGCAGCGTTGACAATACTGCGACCTACGAGCAGTACTTC. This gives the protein CASSVDNTATYEQYF. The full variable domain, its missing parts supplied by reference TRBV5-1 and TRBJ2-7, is KAGVTQTPRYLIKTRGQQVTLSCSPISGHRSVSWYQQTPGQGLQFLFEYFSETQRNKGNFPGRFSGRQFSNSRSEMNVSTLELGDSALYLCASSVDNTATYEQYFGPGTRLTVT.

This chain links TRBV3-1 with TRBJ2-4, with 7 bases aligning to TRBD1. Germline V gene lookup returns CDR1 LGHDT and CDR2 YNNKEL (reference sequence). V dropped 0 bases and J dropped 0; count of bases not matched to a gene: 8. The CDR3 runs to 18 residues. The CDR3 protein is CASSQERTGLLAKNIQYF. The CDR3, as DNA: TGTGCCAGCAGCCAAGAGAGGACAGGCCTTTTAGCCAAAAACATTCAGTACTTC.